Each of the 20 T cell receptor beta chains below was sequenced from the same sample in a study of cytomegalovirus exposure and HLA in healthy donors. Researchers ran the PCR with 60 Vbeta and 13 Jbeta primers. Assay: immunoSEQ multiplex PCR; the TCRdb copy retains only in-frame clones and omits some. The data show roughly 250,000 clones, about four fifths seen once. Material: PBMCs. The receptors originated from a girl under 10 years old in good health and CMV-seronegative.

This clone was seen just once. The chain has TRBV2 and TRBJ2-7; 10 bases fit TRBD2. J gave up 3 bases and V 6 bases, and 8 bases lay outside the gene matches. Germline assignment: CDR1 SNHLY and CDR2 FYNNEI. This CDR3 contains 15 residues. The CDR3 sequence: CASSYALAGNYEQYF. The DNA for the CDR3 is TGTGCCAGCAGCTATGCACTAGCGGGAAACTACGAGCAGTACTTC.

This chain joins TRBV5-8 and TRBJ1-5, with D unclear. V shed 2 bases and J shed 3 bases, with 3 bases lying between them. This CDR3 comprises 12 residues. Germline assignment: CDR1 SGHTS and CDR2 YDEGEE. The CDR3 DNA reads TGTGCCAGCAGCTTTTACAATCAGCCCCAGCATTTT. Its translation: CASSFYNQPQHF.

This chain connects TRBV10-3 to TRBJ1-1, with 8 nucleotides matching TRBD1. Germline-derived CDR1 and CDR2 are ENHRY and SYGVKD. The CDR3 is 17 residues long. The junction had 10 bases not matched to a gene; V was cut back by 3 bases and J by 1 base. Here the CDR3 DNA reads TGTGCCATCAGTGACCCGAAGACAGGGGACTGGAACACTGAAGCTTTCTTT. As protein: CAISDPKTGDWNTEAFF.

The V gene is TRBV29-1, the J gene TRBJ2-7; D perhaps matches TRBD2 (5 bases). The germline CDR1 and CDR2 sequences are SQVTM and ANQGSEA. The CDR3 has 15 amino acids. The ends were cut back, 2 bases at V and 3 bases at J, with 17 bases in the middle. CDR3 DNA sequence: TGCAGCGTTGAATCCACCGGGGAGAAATTCTACGAGCAGTACTTC. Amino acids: CSVESTGEKFYEQYF.

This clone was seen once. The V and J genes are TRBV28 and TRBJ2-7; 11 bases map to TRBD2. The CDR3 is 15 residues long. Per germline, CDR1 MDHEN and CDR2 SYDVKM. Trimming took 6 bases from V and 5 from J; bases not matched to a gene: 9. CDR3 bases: TGTGCCAGCAGGTCCCCGGGACTAGCGGCGGACGAGCAGTACTTC. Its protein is CASRSPGLAADEQYF.

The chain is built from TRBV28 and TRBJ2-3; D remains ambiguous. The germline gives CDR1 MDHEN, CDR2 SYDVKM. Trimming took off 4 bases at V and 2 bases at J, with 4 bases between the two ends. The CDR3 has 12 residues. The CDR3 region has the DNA TGTGCCAGCAGTTCCGTCACAGATACGCAGTATTTT. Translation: CASSSVTDTQYF. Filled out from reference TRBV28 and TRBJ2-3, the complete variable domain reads DVKVTQSSRYLVKRTGEKVFLECVQDMDHENMFWYRQDPGLGLRLIYFSYDVKMKEKGDIPEGYSVSREKKERFSLILESASTNQTSMYLCASSSVTDTQYFGPGTRLTVL.

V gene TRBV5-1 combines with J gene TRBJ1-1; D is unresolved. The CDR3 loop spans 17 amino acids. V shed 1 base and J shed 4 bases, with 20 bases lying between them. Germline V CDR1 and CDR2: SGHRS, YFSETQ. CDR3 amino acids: CASSLFFGGKRSTEAFF. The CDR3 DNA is TGCGCCAGCAGCTTGTTCTTCGGCGGGAAAAGATCCACTGAAGCTTTCTTT.

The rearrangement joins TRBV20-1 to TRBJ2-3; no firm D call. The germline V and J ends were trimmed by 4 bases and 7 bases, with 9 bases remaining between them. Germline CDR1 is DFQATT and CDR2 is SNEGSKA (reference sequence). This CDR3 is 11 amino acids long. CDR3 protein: CSAKKEHTQYF. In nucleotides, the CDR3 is TGCAGTGCTAAAAAAGAGCATACGCAGTATTTT.

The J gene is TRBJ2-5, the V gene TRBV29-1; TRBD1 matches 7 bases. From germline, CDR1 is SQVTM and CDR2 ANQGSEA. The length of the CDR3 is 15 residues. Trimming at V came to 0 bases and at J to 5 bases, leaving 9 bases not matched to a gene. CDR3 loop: CSVEDHRGLGETQYF. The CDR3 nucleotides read TGCAGCGTTGAAGATCATAGGGGGCTGGGGGAGACCCAGTACTTC. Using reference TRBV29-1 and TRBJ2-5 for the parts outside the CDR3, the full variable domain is SAVISQKPSRDICQRGTSLTIQCQVDSQVTMMFWYRQQPGQSLTLIATANQGSEATYESGFVIDKFPISRPNLTFSTLTVSNMSPEDSSIYLCSVEDHRGLGETQYFGPGTRLLVL.

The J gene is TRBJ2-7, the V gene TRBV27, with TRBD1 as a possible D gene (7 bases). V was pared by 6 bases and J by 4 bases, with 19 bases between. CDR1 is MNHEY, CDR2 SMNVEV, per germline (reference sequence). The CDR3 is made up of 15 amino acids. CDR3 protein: CASSKGQLGGYEQYF. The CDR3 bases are TGTGCCAGCAGCAAGGGACAGTTAGGGGGGTACGAGCAGTACTTC.

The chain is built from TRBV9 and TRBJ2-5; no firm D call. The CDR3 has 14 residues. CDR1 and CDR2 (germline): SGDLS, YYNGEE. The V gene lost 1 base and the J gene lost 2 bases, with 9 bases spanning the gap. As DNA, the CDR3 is TGTGCCAGCAGCGTACTCTACGCACAAGAGACCCAGTACTTC. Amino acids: CASSVLYAQETQYF.

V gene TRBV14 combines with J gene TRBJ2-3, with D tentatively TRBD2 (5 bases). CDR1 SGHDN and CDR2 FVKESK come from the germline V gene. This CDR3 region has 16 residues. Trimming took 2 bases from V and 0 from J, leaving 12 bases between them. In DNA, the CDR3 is TGTGCCAGCAGCCAAAGAGGAGGACCGAGCACAGATACGCAGTATTTT. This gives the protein CASSQRGGPSTDTQYF. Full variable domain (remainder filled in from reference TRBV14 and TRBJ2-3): EAGVTQFPSHSVIEKGQTVTLRCDPISGHDNLYWYRRVMGKEIKFLLHFVKESKQDESGMPNNRFLAERTGGTYSTLKVQPAELEDSGVYFCASSQRGGPSTDTQYFGPGTRLTVL.

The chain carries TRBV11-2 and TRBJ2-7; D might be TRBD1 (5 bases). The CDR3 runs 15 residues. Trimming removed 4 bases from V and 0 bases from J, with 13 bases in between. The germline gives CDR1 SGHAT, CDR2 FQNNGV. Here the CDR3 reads CASSSNLDNSYEQYF. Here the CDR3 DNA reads TGTGCCAGCAGCTCAAATCTGGACAACTCCTACGAGCAGTACTTC.

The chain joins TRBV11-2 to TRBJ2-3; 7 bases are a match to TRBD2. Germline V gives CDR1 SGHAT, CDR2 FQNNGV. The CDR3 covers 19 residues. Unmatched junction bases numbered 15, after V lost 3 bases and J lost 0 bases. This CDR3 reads CASSFLIAGEGPSTDTQYF. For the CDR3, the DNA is TGTGCCAGCAGCTTCCTAATCGCCGGGGAGGGCCCTAGCACAGATACGCAGTATTTT.

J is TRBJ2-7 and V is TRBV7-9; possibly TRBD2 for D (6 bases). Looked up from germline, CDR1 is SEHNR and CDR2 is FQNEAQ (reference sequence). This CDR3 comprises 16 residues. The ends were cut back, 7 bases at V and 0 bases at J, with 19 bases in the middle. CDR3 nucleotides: TGTGCCAGCACCACGGGGCCCCCGGGGGTCTCCTACGAGCAGTACTTC. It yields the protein CASTTGPPGVSYEQYF.

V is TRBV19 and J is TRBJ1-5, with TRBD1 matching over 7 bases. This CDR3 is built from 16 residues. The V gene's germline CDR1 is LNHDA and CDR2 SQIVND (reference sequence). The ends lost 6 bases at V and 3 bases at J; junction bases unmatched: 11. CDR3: CASRPLRDRHNQPQHF. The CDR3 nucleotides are TGTGCCAGTAGGCCCCTCCGGGACAGACACAATCAGCCCCAGCATTTT. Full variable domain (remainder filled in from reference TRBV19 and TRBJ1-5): DGGITQSPKYLFRKEGQNVTLSCEQNLNHDAMYWYRQDPGQGLRLIYYSQIVNDFQKGDIAEGYSVSREKKESFPLTVTSAQKNPTAFYLCASRPLRDRHNQPQHFGDGTRLSIL.

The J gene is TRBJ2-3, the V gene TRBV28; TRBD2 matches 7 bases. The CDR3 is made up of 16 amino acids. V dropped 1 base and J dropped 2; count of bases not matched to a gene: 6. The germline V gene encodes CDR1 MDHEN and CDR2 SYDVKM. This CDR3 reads CASSLSPSGDTDTQYF. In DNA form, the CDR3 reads TGTGCCAGCAGTTTATCGCCTAGCGGAGACACAGATACGCAGTATTTT.

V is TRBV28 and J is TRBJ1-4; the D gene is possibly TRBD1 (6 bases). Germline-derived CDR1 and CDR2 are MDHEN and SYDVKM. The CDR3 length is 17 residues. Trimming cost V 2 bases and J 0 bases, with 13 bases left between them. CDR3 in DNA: TGTGCCAGCAGTTTAGATTCGGGACACCCAACTAATGAAAAACTGTTTTTT. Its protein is CASSLDSGHPTNEKLFF.

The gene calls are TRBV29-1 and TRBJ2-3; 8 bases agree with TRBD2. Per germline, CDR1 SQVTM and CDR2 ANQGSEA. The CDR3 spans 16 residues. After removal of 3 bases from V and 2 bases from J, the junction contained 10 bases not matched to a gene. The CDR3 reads CSVEGELAVPTDTQYF. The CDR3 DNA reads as TGCAGCGTTGAGGGGGAACTAGCGGTCCCCACAGATACGCAGTATTTT.

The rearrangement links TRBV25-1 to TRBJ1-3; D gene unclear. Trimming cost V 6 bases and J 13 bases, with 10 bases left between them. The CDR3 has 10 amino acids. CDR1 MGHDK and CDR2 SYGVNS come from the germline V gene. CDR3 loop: CASRGGRIYF. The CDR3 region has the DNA TGTGCCAGCAGGGGAGGGAGGATATATTTT.